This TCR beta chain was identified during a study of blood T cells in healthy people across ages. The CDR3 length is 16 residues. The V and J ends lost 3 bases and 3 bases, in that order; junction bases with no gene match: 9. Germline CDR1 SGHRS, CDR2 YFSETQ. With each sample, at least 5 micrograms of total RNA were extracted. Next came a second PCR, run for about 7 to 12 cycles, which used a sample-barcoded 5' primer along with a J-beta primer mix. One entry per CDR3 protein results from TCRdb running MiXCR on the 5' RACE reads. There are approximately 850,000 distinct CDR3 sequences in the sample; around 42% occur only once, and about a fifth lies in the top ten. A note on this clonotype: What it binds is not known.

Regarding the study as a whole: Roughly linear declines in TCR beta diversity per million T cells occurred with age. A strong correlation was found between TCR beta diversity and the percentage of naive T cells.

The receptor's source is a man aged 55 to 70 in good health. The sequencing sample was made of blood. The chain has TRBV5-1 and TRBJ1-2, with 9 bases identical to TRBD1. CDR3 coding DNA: TGCGCCAGCAGCTCCGGACAGGGGTTGGCCTACTATGGCTACACCTTC. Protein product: CASSSGQGLAYYGYTF.